This TCR beta chain was sequenced during a study of shared clonotypes between healthy human individuals. Study results and limitations: Researchers sampled blood only, noting tissue repertoires likely differ. In having few donors, the study represented limited genetic and exposure-history diversity.

Only CD45RO-negative cells positively selected for CCR7 counted as naive CD8 cells, so terminally differentiated effector memory CD45RA+ cells were excluded. Only Caucasian adults living in Nashville, Tennessee made up the donor group. At deep level, the assay was performed. Profiling relied on immunoSEQ multiplex PCR, and the TCRdb table lists in-frame clones only, not all of them. The sample contains about 1,900,000 clones, about 94% of which appear only once. With respect to this clone: Its antigen remains unknown.

CDR1 and CDR2 from the germline V gene are SEHNR and FQNEAQ (reference sequence). Trimming removed 5 bases at V and 3 bases at J, with 14 bases between. CDR3 length equals 14 residues. The sequenced sample was naive CD8+ T cells sorted from blood. The chain is built from TRBV7-9 and TRBJ2-7; a weak D match, TRBD1 (8 bases). The receptor comes from a man aged 18 to 30 in good health. The CDR3 coding sequence is TGTGCCAGCAGCCCGACAGGGGAGGGCTACGAGCAGTACTTC. Amino acid sequence: CASSPTGEGYEQYF.